The 15 T cell receptor beta chains reported below all come from one sample, sequenced in a study of PD-1 blockade in mismatch repair-deficient tumors. This table comes from immunoSEQ multiplex PCR, and its TCRdb copy is limited to in-frame clones, with some not included. The sample consists of 95,000 to 150,000 clones, 70% to 90% of them appearing once. Source: peripheral blood, taken 44 weeks after starting pembrolizumab. The source of these receptors is an adult with mismatch repair-deficient cancer.

This sequence joins TRBV27 and TRBJ1-1, with a possible D match to TRBD1 (6 bases). There are 13 residues in the CDR3. Germline V gene lookup returns CDR1 MNHEY and CDR2 SMNVEV (reference sequence). Trimming left V 4 bases short and J 5 bases short, with 11 bases between. CDR3 nucleotides: TGTGCCAGCAGTTCTTCCGGGACAACTGAAGCTTTCTTT. This translates into CASSSSGTTEAFF.

This chain uses TRBV5-4 with TRBJ2-3, with D possibly being TRBD1 or TRBD2 (5 bases each). This CDR3 has 15 residues. Germline lookup yields CDR1 SGHNT and CDR2 YYREEE (reference sequence). V dropped 3 bases and J dropped 7 bases, with 18 bases sitting between them. This CDR3 is CASSSAGRSPYTQYF. CDR3 DNA sequence: TGTGCCAGCAGCTCCGCAGGGAGAAGCCCCTATACGCAGTATTTT.

The chain joins TRBV27 to TRBJ1-4; 7 bases fit TRBD1. Trimming cost V 5 bases and J 8 bases; bases outside gene matches: 8. Germline-derived CDR1 and CDR2 are MNHEY and SMNVEV (reference sequence). CDR3 length equals 14 residues. CDR3 loop: CASSPGGFREKLFF. CDR3 DNA: TGTGCCAGCAGTCCAGGGGGGTTTCGGGAAAAACTGTTTTTT.

V is TRBV5-6 and J is TRBJ2-7; perhaps TRBD1 as D (5 bases). V gave up 4 bases and J gave up 6 bases, with 14 bases separating them. The germline V gene encodes CDR1 SGHDT and CDR2 YYEEEE. The CDR3 is 13 amino acids. The DNA for the CDR3 is TGTGCCAGCAGCCAAGAGCAGGGTCCCGAGCAGTACTTC. Its translation is CASSQEQGPEQYF. The full variable domain, completed using reference TRBV5-6 and TRBJ2-7, is DAGVTQSPTHLIKTRGQQVTLRCSPKSGHDTVSWYQQALGQGPQFIFQYYEEEERQRGNFPDRFSGHQFPNYSSELNVNALLLGDSALYLCASSQEQGPEQYFGPGTRLTVT.

The rearrangement links TRBV23-1 to TRBJ2-7; D not certain. TRBV23-1 is classed as an ORF, of uncertain function. Trimming removed 8 bases from V and 13 bases from J, with 18 bases in between. This CDR3 region has 11 residues. The CDR3 spells CASSQYQDGYF. For the CDR3, the DNA is TGCGCCAGCTCTCAATACCAGGACGGATACTTC.

CDR3 in DNA: TGCGCCAGCAGCTTGGGGCTAGCCAGTTTCCAAGAGACCCAGTACTTC. It yields the protein CASSLGLASFQETQYF. This sequence joins TRBV5-1 and TRBJ2-5; a weak D match, TRBD2 (5 bases). V was shortened by 0 bases and J by 1 base, with 13 bases between the two germline ends. Germline assignment: CDR1 SGHRS and CDR2 YFSETQ. The CDR3 length is 16 residues.

The V gene is TRBV29-1, the J gene TRBJ1-3; D call uncertain. There are 13 residues in the CDR3. The germline gives CDR1 SQVTM, CDR2 ANQGSEA. V lost 4 bases to trimming and J lost 3 bases, with 10 bases between them. The CDR3 region has the DNA TGCAGCGTTGTAGGGTTGGATGGAAACACCATATATTTT. This codes for CSVVGLDGNTIYF.

The rearrangement joins TRBV28 to TRBJ2-7, with TRBD2 matching 14 bases. This CDR3 region has 17 residues. Germline lookup yields CDR1 MDHEN and CDR2 SYDVKM. The ends lost 10 bases at V and 4 bases at J; junction bases unmatched: 15. The CDR3 region is CATLPWTSGRSMYEQYF. The DNA of the CDR3 is TGTGCCACCCTCCCCTGGACTAGCGGGAGGAGTATGTACGAGCAGTACTTC.

This clone was observed a handful of times. V usage is TRBV7-2 and J usage is TRBJ2-7; D is uncertain. The ends were cut back, 3 bases at V and 0 bases at J, with 9 bases in the middle. This CDR3 comprises 14 residues. CDR1 and CDR2 from the germline V gene are SGHTA and FQGNSA. For the CDR3, the DNA is TGTGCCAGCAGCTTCGGACGGAACTCCTACGAGCAGTACTTC. Translating gives CASSFGRNSYEQYF.

This chain links TRBV2 with TRBJ1-1, with 7 bases matching TRBD1. The CDR3 is 13 amino acids. J was trimmed by 1 base and V by 7 bases; bases with no gene match: 3. Germline assignment: CDR1 SNHLY and CDR2 FYNNEI. The DNA of the CDR3 is TGTGCCAGCAACTCAGGGGGGAACACTGAAGCTTTCTTT. It codes for CASNSGGNTEAFF.

Here the CDR3 reads CASSQDPGQETQYF. CDR3 DNA: TGTGCCAGCAGCCAAGACCCCGGACAAGAGACCCAGTACTTC. The chain is built from TRBV4-2 and TRBJ2-5; D not resolved. Germline lookup yields CDR1 LGHNA and CDR2 YNFKEQ. This CDR3 has 14 residues. V lost 0 bases and J lost 2, with 7 bases in between.

The chain recombines TRBV11-3 with TRBJ2-7; 9 nucleotides line up with TRBD1. J gave up 7 bases and V 4 bases, and 5 bases lay outside the gene matches. The CDR3 covers 13 residues. Per the germline V gene, CDR1 is SGHNT and CDR2 is YENEEA. CDR3 bases: TGTGCCAGCAGCTGGACAGGGGTGGGTGAGCAGTACTTC. It encodes CASSWTGVGEQYF.

This clone was seen only a few times. V and J are TRBV27 and TRBJ2-7; D remains unclear. CDR1 and CDR2 (germline): MNHEY, SMNVEV (reference sequence). The V end lost 6 bases, the J end lost 6 bases, and 12 bases lay between the germline ends. There are 12 residues in the CDR3. CDR3 sequence reads: CASRTLRSEQYF. The CDR3 DNA reads TGTGCCAGCAGGACCCTTAGGAGCGAGCAGTACTTC.

This clone was seen just once. The chain recombines TRBV5-1 with TRBJ2-7; TRBD2 aligns across 10 bases. J was trimmed by 5 bases and V by 0 bases; bases with no gene match: 8. The CDR3 has 16 amino acids. CDR1 is SGHRS and CDR2 is YFSETQ in the germline V gene. The CDR3 sequence is CASSLGSSGSSNEQYF. The CDR3 region has the DNA TGCGCCAGCAGCTTGGGGTCTAGCGGGAGTAGTAACGAGCAGTACTTC.

The V call is TRBV5-8, the J call TRBJ2-7; TRBD2 matches at 8 bases. This CDR3 spans 18 amino acids. V shed 3 bases and J 5 bases; nucleotides not matched to a gene: 19. CDR1 SGHTS and CDR2 YDEGEE come from the germline V gene. The CDR3 nucleotides read TGTGCCAGCAGCTCGGCATCCGTCTTAGCGGGACGGTTACACGAGCAGTACTTC. Translated: CASSSASVLAGRLHEQYF.